A single sample is the source of the 7 T cell receptor beta chains below, sequenced in a study of PD-1 blockade in classical Hodgkin lymphoma. Measured with immunoSEQ multiplex PCR; TCRdb has only the in-frame clones, and not every one. The table has approximately 7,000 clones, about 74% seen once; the top ten hold roughly 40%. Time point reported: cycle 4 day 1 (C4D1), after 6 weeks of nivolumab. Brentuximab vedotin exposure varied, and every patient relapsed after autologous stem cell transplantation. The specimen was peripheral blood mononuclear cells (PBMCs), collected before the fourth cycle of nivolumab. The receptors here all came from a human donor with classical Hodgkin lymphoma.

The rearrangement uses TRBV7-2 and TRBJ2-2, with D possibly being TRBD1 (6 bases). This CDR3 comprises 14 residues. Trimming cost V 5 bases and J 2 bases, with 9 bases left between them. CDR1 is SGHTA and CDR2 is FQGNSA in the germline V gene. The CDR3 DNA reads as TGTGCCAGCAGCAAGGGACATAACACCGGGGAGCTGTTTTTT. Its protein product is CASSKGHNTGELFF.

The rearrangement joins TRBV5-1 to TRBJ2-7, with 9 bases lining up with TRBD2. J was trimmed by 4 bases and V by 7 bases; bases with no gene match: 18. This CDR3 is built from 17 residues. Germline values: CDR1 SGHRS, CDR2 YFSETQ. This chain's CDR3 is CASPFPPPSGRKYEQYF. CDR3 in DNA: TGCGCCAGCCCTTTCCCCCCCCCGAGCGGGAGGAAGTACGAGCAGTACTTC. The variable domain in full, with the rest retrieved from reference TRBV5-1 and TRBJ2-7, is KAGVTQTPRYLIKTRGQQVTLSCSPISGHRSVSWYQQTPGQGLQFLFEYFSETQRNKGNFPGRFSGRQFSNSRSEMNVSTLELGDSALYLCASPFPPPSGRKYEQYFGPGTRLTVT.

The rearrangement links TRBV4-2 to TRBJ1-5; 8 bases match TRBD1. Per the germline V gene, CDR1 is LGHNA and CDR2 is YNFKEQ. The CDR3 has 17 amino acids. The ends lost 1 base at V and 4 bases at J; junction bases unmatched: 9. The CDR3 protein is CASSQAWTGYGNQPQHF. The CDR3 coding sequence is TGTGCCAGCAGCCAAGCTTGGACAGGGTACGGGAATCAGCCCCAGCATTTT.

This clone was seen a single time. V gene TRBV4-3 combines with J gene TRBJ1-2; no clear D. Germline V lookup: CDR1 LGHNA, CDR2 YSLEER. The CDR3 is made up of 14 amino acids. Between the trimmed V and J ends, which lost 0 bases and 6 bases, there was a span of 11 bases. CDR3 sequence reads: CASSQDIGGDGYTF. CDR3 nucleotide sequence: TGCGCCAGCAGCCAAGATATCGGCGGGGATGGCTACACCTTC.

This chain joins TRBV7-2 and TRBJ2-4, with D uncertain. This CDR3 region has 14 residues. CDR1 SGHTA and CDR2 FQGNSA come from the germline V gene. The germline V and J ends were trimmed by 4 bases and 0 bases, with 7 bases remaining between them. CDR3 nucleotides: TGTGCCAGCAGCTCGACGTTAGCCAAAAACATTCAGTACTTC. Translation gives CASSSTLAKNIQYF.

The rearrangement joins TRBV28 to TRBJ2-2; maybe TRBD2 (5 bases). Per germline, CDR1 MDHEN and CDR2 SYDVKM. The V end was cut by 3 bases, the J end by 1 base, with 12 bases between. This CDR3 spans 16 amino acids. CDR3 amino acids: CASSLEAGMNTGELFF. In nucleotides, the CDR3 is TGTGCCAGCAGTTTGGAGGCGGGCATGAACACCGGGGAGCTGTTTTTT.

This chain links TRBV28 with TRBJ2-7; 7 bases map to TRBD1. The CDR3 spans 16 residues. Looked up from germline, CDR1 is MDHEN and CDR2 is SYDVKM. V trimming: 5 bases; J trimming: 4 bases; junction bases outside the gene matches: 14. The CDR3 spells CASSTEYRGPIYEQYF. The CDR3 bases are TGTGCCAGCAGTACCGAATACAGGGGCCCTATATACGAGCAGTACTTC.